This TCR beta chain stems from a study of blood T cell repertoires in COVID-19 (dated by TCRdb to 2018 to 2020). Study-level background: The collaborator samples originated in the United States, Italy and Spain and spanned the acute and convalescent phases of COVID-19. The material from the prospective study consisted of cDNA or gDNA derived from T cells, B-cell-depleted T cells, or PBMCs. Deeply sampled blood TCRbeta repertoires from subjects exposed to, actively infected with, or recovered from COVID-19 were included in the dataset. A freely available public database, intended as a resource for researchers studying the immune response to SARS-CoV-2, is where the repertoires were released. Samples were obtained from the ongoing ImmuneRACE study (first 160 participants) and from 1,000 to 1,500 subjects provided by 6 global collaborators. The sample metadata nearly always contained a de-identified subject ID, COVID-19 status, age in years and sex. HLA class I and class II types, where available, came from metadata supplied by the sample provider rather than from assay-based typing. Paper-wide results and their limitations: The amount of clinical and demographic metadata varied by source and participant and was provided uncurated.

With respect to this clone: No cognate antigen has been identified for it. There are no base qualities to consult, and no much larger clone falls within one base.

The immunoSEQ Assay, a bias-controlled multiplex PCR, was used to amplify TCRbeta CDR3 regions from genomic DNA. In the authors' own workflow: The number of nucleated cells in each sample was estimated from the amplification of reference gene primers within the assay. Sequence reads were collapsed and filtered to measure the absolute abundance of every unique TCRbeta CDR3 rearrangement. For each sample, productive Simpson clonality was calculated as the square root of Simpson's diversity index over productive rearrangements. TCRdb obtained this table from immuneACCESS and retained in-frame rearrangements with V and J assigned. These tables miss some clones; where compared with another copy, unresolved V genes account for less than half of the shortfall, and the remainder is unexplained. That table furnishes V, J and clone size, whereas the DNA furnished D and trimming. Here the sample has 90,000 to 150,000 clones; about 89% occur a single time. About a fifth of the sample is taken by the ten largest.

Collaborating institutions collected whole blood in K2EDTA tubes following their own protocols. For TCRbeta analysis, collaborators shipped samples as frozen whole blood, isolated PBMCs, or DNA extracted from either of those sample types. Reading from cysteine to phenylalanine, the CDR3 counts 15 amino acids. Just CDR3 DNA is preserved here, 45 bases in frame from base 1. The V end gives up 3 bases and the J end 2 bases, leaving 6 bases in the junction not matched to a gene. The germline V gene encodes CDR1 MGHRA and CDR2 YSYEKL. The receptor's source is a human donor with acute or convalescent COVID-19. The donor label of this sample is uncertain. The V and J segments used are TRBV4-1 and TRBJ2-5, and TRBD1 aligns with 7 junction nucleotides. Sequencing used peripheral blood. The CDR3 corresponds to CASSQAPGQQETQYF. The DNA sequence reads TGCGCCAGCAGCCAGGCTCCGGGACAGCAAGAGACCCAGTACTTC.